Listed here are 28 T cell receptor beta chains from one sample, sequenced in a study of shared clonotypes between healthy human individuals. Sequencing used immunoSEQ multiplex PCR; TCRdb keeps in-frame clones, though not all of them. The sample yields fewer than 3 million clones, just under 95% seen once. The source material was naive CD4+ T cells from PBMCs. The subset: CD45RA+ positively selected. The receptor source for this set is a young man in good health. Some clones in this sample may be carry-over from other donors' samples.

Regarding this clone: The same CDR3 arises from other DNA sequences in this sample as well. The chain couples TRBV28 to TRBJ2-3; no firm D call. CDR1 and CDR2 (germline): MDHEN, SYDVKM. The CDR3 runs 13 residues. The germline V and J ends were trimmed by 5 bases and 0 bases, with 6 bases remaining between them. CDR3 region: CASSTPSTDTQYF. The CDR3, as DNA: TGTGCCAGCAGTACTCCTAGCACAGATACGCAGTATTTT.

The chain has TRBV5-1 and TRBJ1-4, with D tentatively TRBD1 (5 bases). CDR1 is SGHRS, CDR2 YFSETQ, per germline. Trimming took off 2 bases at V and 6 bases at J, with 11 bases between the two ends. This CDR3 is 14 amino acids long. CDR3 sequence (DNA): TGCGCCAGCAGCTTATTCGGGGCTGATGAAAAACTGTTTTTT. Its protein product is CASSLFGADEKLFF.

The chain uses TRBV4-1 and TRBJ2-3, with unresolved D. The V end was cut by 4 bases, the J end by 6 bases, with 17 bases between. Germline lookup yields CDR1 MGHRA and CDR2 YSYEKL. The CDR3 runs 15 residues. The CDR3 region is CASSPLPGFADTQYF. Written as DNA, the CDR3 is TGCGCCAGCAGCCCGCTCCCCGGATTCGCGGATACGCAGTATTTT.

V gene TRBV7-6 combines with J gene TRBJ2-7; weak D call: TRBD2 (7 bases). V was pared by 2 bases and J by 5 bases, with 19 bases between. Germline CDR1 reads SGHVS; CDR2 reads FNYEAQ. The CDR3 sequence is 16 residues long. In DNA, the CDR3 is TGTGCCAGCAGCTTATCCCCTAGGGGGGGCGGACACGAGCAGTACTTC. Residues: CASSLSPRGGGHEQYF.

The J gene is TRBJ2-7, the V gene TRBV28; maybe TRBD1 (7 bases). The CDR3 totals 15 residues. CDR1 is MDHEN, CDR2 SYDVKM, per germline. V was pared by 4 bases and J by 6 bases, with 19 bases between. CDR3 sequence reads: CASSSAGGFFFEQYF. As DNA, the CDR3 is TGTGCCAGCAGTTCCGCAGGGGGGTTTTTTTTCGAGCAGTACTTC.

The CDR3 sequence: CASSLSVTFNEQFF. DNA of the CDR3: TGTGCCAGCAGTCTTTCGGTGACCTTCAATGAGCAGTTCTTC. The chain couples TRBV2 to TRBJ2-1; D is uncertain. The CDR3 runs 14 residues. The V end was cut by 5 bases, the J end by 6 bases, with 14 bases between. Germline lookup yields CDR1 SNHLY and CDR2 FYNNEI.

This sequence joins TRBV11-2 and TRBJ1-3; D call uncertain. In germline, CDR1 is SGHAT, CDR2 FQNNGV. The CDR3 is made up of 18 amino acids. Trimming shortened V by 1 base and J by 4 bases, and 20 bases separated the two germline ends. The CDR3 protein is CASSLVRWSGFGGNTIYF. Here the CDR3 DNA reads TGTGCCAGCAGCTTAGTAAGGTGGAGCGGATTCGGAGGAAACACCATATATTTT.

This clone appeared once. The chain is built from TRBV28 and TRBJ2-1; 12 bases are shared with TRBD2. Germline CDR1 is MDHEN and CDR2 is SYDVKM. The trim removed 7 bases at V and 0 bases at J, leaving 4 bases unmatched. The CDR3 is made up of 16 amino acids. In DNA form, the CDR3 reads TGTGCCAGCAAGACTAGCGGGAGCCGCTCCTACAATGAGCAGTTCTTC. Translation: CASKTSGSRSYNEQFF.

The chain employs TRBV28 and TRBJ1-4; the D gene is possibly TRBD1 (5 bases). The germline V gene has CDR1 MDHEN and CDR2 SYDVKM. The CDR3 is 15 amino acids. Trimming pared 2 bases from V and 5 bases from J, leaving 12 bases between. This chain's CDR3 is CASSLRSGKNEKLFF. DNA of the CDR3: TGTGCCAGCAGTTTAAGGTCAGGGAAGAATGAAAAACTGTTTTTT.

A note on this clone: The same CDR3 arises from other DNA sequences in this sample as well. The CDR3 bases are TGTGCCAGCAGCTCAGGGGGGAACACTGAAGCTTTCTTT. Translating gives CASSSGGNTEAFF. The rearrangement uses TRBV7-2 and TRBJ1-1; TRBD1 agrees at 7 bases. V lost 4 bases to trimming and J lost 1 base; unmatched junction nucleotides: 0. CDR3 length: 13 amino acids. CDR1 SGHTA and CDR2 FQGNSA come from the germline V gene.

The CDR3: CASTGAVPETQYF. CDR3 coding DNA: TGTGCCAGCACTGGGGCAGTCCCAGAGACCCAGTACTTC. V is TRBV6-1 and J is TRBJ2-5; maybe TRBD1 (5 bases). V was cut by 7 bases and J by 4 bases, with 13 bases left in between. The CDR3 spans 13 residues. CDR1 MNHNS and CDR2 SASEGT come from the germline V gene.

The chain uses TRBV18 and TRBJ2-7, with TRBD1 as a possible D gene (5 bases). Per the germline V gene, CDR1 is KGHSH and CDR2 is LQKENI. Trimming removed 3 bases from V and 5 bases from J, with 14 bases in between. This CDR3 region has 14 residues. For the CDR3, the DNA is TGTGCCAGCTCACCGGAGCAGGGTCTCCACGAGCAGTACTTC. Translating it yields CASSPEQGLHEQYF. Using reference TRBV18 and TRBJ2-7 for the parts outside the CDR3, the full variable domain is NAGVMQNPRHLVRRRGQEARLRCSPMKGHSHVYWYRQLPEEGLKFMVYLQKENIIDESGMPKERFSAEFPKEGPSILRIQQVVRGDSAAYFCASSPEQGLHEQYFGPGTRLTVT.

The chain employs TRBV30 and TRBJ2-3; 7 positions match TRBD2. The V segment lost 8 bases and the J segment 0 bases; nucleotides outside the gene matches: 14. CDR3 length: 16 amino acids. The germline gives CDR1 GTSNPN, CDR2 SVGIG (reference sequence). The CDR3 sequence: CAQGVRDYPSTDTQYF. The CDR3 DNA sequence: TGTGCCCAAGGCGTCAGGGACTACCCTAGCACAGATACGCAGTATTTT. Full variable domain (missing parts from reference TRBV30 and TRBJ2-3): SQTIHQWPATLVQPVGSPLSLECTVEGTSNPNLYWYRQAAGRGLQLLFYSVGIGQISSEVPQNLSASRPQDRQFILSSKKLLLSDSGFYLCAQGVRDYPSTDTQYFGPGTRLTVL.

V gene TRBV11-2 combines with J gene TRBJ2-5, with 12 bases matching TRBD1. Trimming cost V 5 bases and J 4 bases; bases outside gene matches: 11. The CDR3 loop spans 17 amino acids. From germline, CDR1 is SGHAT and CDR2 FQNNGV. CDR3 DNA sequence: TGTGCCAGCAGCGAGGGGACAGGGGGCATCGTGGTAGAGACCCAGTACTTC. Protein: CASSEGTGGIVVETQYF.

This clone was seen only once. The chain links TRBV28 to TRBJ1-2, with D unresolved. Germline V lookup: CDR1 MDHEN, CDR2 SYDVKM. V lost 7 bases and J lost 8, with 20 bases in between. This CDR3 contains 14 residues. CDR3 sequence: CASTHTASSVGYTF. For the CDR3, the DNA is TGTGCCAGCACTCACACAGCGTCGTCGGTAGGCTACACCTTC.

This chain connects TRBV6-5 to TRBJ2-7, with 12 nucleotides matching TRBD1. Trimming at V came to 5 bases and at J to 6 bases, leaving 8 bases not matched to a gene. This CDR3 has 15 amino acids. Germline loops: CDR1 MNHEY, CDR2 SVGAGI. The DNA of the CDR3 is TGTGCCAGCAGTACCTCGGGGACAGGGGGCCGCGAGCAGTACTTC. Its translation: CASSTSGTGGREQYF.

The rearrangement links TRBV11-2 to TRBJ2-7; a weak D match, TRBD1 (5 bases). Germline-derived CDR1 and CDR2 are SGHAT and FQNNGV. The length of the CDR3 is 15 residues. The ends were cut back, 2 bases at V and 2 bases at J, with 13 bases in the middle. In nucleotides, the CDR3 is TGTGCCAGCAGCTTACTGTGGACACCTACCTACGAGCAGTACTTC. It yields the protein CASSLLWTPTYEQYF.

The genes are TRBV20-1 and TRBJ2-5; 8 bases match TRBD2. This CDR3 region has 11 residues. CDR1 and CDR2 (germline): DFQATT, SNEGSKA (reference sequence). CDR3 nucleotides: TGCACCGGGGGGGGGTACGAGACCCAGTACTTC. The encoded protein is CTGGGYETQYF.

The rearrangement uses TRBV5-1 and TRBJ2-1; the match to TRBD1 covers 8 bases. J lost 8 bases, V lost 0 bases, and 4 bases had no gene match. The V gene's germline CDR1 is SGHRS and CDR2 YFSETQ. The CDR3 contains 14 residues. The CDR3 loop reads CASSLEQGVHEQFF. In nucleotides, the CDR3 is TGCGCCAGCAGCTTGGAACAGGGGGTCCATGAGCAGTTCTTC.

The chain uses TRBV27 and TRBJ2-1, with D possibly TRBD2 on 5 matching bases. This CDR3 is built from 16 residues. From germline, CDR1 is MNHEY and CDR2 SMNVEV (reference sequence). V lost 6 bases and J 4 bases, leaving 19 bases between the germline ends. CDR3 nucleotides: TGTGCCAGCAGCCCGGAAATGAGGGTCAAATACAATGAGCAGTTCTTC. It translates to CASSPEMRVKYNEQFF.

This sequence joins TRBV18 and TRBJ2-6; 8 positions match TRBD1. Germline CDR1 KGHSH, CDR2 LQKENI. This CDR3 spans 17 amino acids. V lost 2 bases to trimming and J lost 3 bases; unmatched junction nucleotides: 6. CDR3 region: CASSPGRGLGGANVLTF. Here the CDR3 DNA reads TGTGCCAGCTCACCAGGCAGGGGGCTAGGTGGGGCCAACGTCCTGACTTTC.

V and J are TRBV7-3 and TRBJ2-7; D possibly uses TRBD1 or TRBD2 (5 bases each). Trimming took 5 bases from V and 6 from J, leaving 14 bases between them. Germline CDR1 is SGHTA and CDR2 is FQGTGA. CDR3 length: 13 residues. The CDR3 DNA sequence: TGTGCCAGCAGCCCTGGGGGTCCTTTCGAGCAGTACTTC. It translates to CASSPGGPFEQYF.

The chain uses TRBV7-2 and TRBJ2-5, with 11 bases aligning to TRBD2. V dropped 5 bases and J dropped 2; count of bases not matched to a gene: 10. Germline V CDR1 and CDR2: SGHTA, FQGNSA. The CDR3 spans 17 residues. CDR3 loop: CASSKGLAEGAQETQYF. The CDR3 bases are TGTGCCAGCAGCAAGGGACTAGCGGAGGGGGCACAAGAGACCCAGTACTTC.

CDR3 sequence (DNA): TGTGCCAGCAGTGAAGCGGGACACCGGTACAATGAGCAGTTCTTC. It yields the protein CASSEAGHRYNEQFF. The chain links TRBV6-1 to TRBJ2-1; possible D gene TRBD1, 6 bases. The CDR3 consists of 15 residues. Trimming shortened V by 0 bases and J by 4 bases, and 10 bases separated the two germline ends. Germline V CDR1 and CDR2: MNHNS, SASEGT.

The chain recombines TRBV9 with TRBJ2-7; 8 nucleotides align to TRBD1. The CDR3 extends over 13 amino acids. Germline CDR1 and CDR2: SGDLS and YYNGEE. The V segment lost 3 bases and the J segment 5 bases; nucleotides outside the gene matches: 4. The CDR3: CASSGTGHNEQYF. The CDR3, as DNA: TGTGCCAGCAGCGGGACAGGGCACAACGAGCAGTACTTC.

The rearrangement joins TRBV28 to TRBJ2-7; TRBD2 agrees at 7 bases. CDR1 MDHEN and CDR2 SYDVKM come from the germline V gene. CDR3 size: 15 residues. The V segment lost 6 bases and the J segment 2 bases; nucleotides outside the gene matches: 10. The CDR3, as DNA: TGTGCCAGCAGCAAATATAGCGGGCCGGCCTACGAGCAGTACTTC. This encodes CASSKYSGPAYEQYF.

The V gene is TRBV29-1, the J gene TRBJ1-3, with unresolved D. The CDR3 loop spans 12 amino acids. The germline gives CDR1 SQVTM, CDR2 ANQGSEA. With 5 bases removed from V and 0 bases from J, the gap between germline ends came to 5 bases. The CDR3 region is CSVSPSGNTIYF. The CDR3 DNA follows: TGCAGCGTTAGTCCCTCTGGAAACACCATATATTTT.

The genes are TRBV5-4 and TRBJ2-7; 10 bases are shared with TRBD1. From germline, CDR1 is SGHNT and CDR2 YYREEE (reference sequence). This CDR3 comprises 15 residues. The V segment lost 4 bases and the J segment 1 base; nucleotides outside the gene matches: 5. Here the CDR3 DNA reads TGTGCCAGCAGCGTCCGGGACAGGGGTTCCTACGAGCAGTACTTC. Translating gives CASSVRDRGSYEQYF.